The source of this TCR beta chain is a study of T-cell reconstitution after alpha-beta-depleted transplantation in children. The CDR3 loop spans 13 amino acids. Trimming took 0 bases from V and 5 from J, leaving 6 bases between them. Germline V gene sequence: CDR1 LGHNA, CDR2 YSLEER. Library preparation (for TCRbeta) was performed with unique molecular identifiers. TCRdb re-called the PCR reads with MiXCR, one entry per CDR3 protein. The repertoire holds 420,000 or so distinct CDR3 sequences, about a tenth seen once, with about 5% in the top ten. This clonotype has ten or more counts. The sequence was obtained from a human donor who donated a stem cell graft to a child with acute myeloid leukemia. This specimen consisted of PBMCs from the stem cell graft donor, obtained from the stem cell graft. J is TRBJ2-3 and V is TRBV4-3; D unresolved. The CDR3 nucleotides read TGCGCCAGCAGCCAAGAGTGGGAAGATACGCAGTATTTT. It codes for CASSQEWEDTQYF.